These 20 T cell receptor beta chains were sequenced from one sample in a study of Ad26.COV2.S vaccination and SARS-CoV-2 variants. The method was immunoSEQ multiplex PCR; TCRdb's version includes in-frame clones alone and lacks a portion of them. The data contain 350,000 to 400,000 clones, 80% to 90% of them seen just once; the ten biggest clones take up under 3.5%. Regarding treatment: some 20 received Ad26.COV2.S at low or high dose, single or two shots; a few received placebo; per-sample allocation not given. Day 63 after the first injection of vaccine or placebo was the sampling time. The sequenced sample was peripheral blood, obtained in a trial of Ad26.COV2.S vaccine versus placebo. These receptors were obtained from a person between 18 and 60 years old who received the Ad26.COV2.S COVID-19 vaccine or a placebo.

The chain has TRBV4-1 and TRBJ1-2; D remains unclear. The germline V gene has CDR1 MGHRA and CDR2 YSYEKL. Trimming pared 0 bases from V and 5 bases from J, leaving 13 bases between. The CDR3 totals 15 residues. This CDR3 reads CASSQEASAAYGYTF. The CDR3 bases are TGCGCCAGCAGCCAAGAAGCATCGGCCGCTTATGGCTACACCTTC.

The chain carries TRBV5-1 and TRBJ2-5; D not certain. Germline V gene lookup returns CDR1 SGHRS and CDR2 YFSETQ. Trimming pared 1 base from V and 3 bases from J, leaving 16 bases between. The CDR3 runs 16 residues. The CDR3 sequence: CASSLTPLTPKETQYF. CDR3 coding DNA: TGCGCCAGCAGCTTGACCCCTTTGACACCGAAAGAGACCCAGTACTTC.

The chain is built from TRBV7-7 and TRBJ1-1; no reliable D call. The germline V gene has CDR1 SSHAT and CDR2 FNYEAQ (reference sequence). Trimming left V 5 bases short and J 5 bases short, with 18 bases between. This CDR3 has 15 amino acids. CDR3 protein: CASSPLGFGITEAFF. CDR3 DNA sequence: TGTGCCAGCAGCCCACTGGGATTTGGGATAACTGAAGCTTTCTTT.

The chain joins TRBV7-9 to TRBJ1-2, with D hard to call. Per germline, CDR1 SEHNR and CDR2 FQNEAQ (reference sequence). Trimming shortened V by 3 bases and J by 0 bases, and 8 bases separated the two germline ends. The CDR3 has 14 residues. CDR3 DNA sequence: TGTGCCAGCAGCTTCGAAACAGCTAACTATGGCTACACCTTC. Residues: CASSFETANYGYTF.

CDR3 DNA: TGTGCCAGCAGTTTTGCGGTCCTCGAGCAGTACTTC. It specifies CASSFAVLEQYF. The V gene is TRBV12-3 or TRBV12-4, the J gene TRBJ2-7; D remains unclear. Trimming left V 3 bases short and J 6 bases short, with 9 bases between. The CDR3 sequence is 12 residues long.

Regarding this clone: Additional DNA sequences in this sample encode the identical CDR3. The genes are TRBV10-3 and TRBJ1-1; possibly TRBD1 for D (6 bases). Trimming took 0 bases from V and 4 from J, leaving 6 bases between them. Germline CDR1 is ENHRY and CDR2 is SYGVKD. CDR3 length equals 13 residues. CDR3 coding DNA: TGTGCCATCAGTGAGTCAGGGGGCACTGAAGCTTTCTTT. It is translated as CAISESGGTEAFF.

The chain combines TRBV27 with TRBJ2-7; D gene unclear. CDR1 and CDR2 from the germline V gene are MNHEY and SMNVEV (reference sequence). The CDR3 runs to 13 residues. V was trimmed by 4 bases and J by 5 bases, leaving 12 bases between them. CDR3 residues: CASSSPPTHEQYF. The CDR3 DNA reads TGTGCCAGCAGTTCACCCCCCACCCACGAGCAGTACTTC.

This rearrangement joins TRBV19 to TRBJ2-5; a weak D match, TRBD1 (5 bases). The germline V gene has CDR1 LNHDA and CDR2 SQIVND (reference sequence). The CDR3 runs to 14 residues. Trimming shortened V by 5 bases and J by 1 base, and 11 bases separated the two germline ends. For the CDR3, the DNA is TGTGCCAGTAGTGTCGCAGGGCTCCAAGAGACCCAGTACTTC. It yields the protein CASSVAGLQETQYF.

This chain joins TRBV7-9 and TRBJ1-5; 7 nucleotides align to TRBD1. The CDR3 length is 17 residues. In germline, CDR1 is SEHNR, CDR2 FQNEAQ (reference sequence). After removal of 5 bases from V and 4 bases from J, the junction contained 14 bases not matched to a gene. The CDR3 protein is CASSIGTVQSVNQPQHF. The CDR3 nucleotides read TGTGCCAGCAGCATCGGGACAGTACAATCTGTGAATCAGCCCCAGCATTTT.

This chain uses TRBV5-1 with TRBJ1-3; no definite D call. The CDR3 sequence is 16 residues long. Germline V gives CDR1 SGHRS, CDR2 YFSETQ. The V gene lost 0 bases and the J gene lost 4 bases, with 14 bases spanning the gap. CDR3: CASSLESQSYGNTIYF. As DNA, the CDR3 is TGCGCCAGCAGCTTGGAATCCCAATCTTACGGAAACACCATATATTTT.

V and J are TRBV21-1 and TRBJ1-5. TRBV21-1 corresponds to a pseudogene. The length of the CDR3 is 18 residues. The CDR3 DNA reads TGTGCCAGCCCCAAAGTCGTTTCGGGACGTGGTAGTAATCAGCCCCAGCATTTT. Protein sequence: CASPKVVSGRGSNQPQHF.

The chain uses TRBV6-5 and TRBJ1-1; TRBD1 might be the D (5 bases). V lost 4 bases and J lost 5, with 17 bases in between. Germline loops: CDR1 MNHEY, CDR2 SVGAGI. CDR3 length: 15 residues. The DNA for the CDR3 is TGTGCCAGCAGTTCTTACAGGCGCTTCGATACTGAAGCTTTCTTT. This codes for CASSSYRRFDTEAFF.

This clone has only a few counts. The genes are TRBV27 and TRBJ1-6; 7 bases line up with TRBD1. CDR3 length: 16 residues. Germline V gene lookup returns CDR1 MNHEY and CDR2 SMNVEV (reference sequence). J gave up 0 bases and V 6 bases, and 5 bases lay outside the gene matches. The CDR3 reads CASRLTGSSYNSPLHF. In DNA, the CDR3 is TGTGCCAGCAGATTGACAGGGAGCTCCTATAATTCACCCCTCCACTTT.

V is TRBV10-2 and J is TRBJ2-5, with D perhaps matching TRBD1 (6 bases). There are 13 residues in the CDR3. V shed 5 bases and J shed 2 bases, with 9 bases lying between them. From germline, CDR1 is WSHSY and CDR2 SAAADI. CDR3 residues: CASSRDTQETQYF. The CDR3 DNA is TGCGCCAGCAGTCGGGACACACAAGAGACCCAGTACTTC.

The J gene is TRBJ2-7, the V gene TRBV7-2; 10 nucleotides line up with TRBD2. Germline loops: CDR1 SGHTA, CDR2 FQGNSA. There are 15 residues in the CDR3. The junction had 6 bases not matched to a gene; V was cut back by 2 bases and J by 5 bases. The CDR3 loop reads CASSLSSGGSDEQYF. Written as DNA, the CDR3 is TGTGCCAGCAGCTTATCTAGCGGGGGTTCCGACGAGCAGTACTTC.

The count of this clone is one. V is TRBV6-5 and J is TRBJ1-2; 9 bases align to TRBD1. Germline V gene lookup returns CDR1 MNHEY and CDR2 SVGAGI. CDR3 length: 10 residues. The trim removed 6 bases at V and 12 bases at J, leaving 2 bases unmatched. The CDR3 is CASRGQGNTF. In DNA, the CDR3 is TGTGCCAGCAGGGGACAGGGTAACACCTTC.

The J gene is TRBJ1-1, the V gene TRBV19; tentative D call: TRBD1 (5 bases). CDR1 is LNHDA, CDR2 SQIVND, per germline (reference sequence). CDR3 size: 14 residues. Trimming stripped 7 bases from V and 5 bases from J, with 17 bases between. The CDR3 sequence: CASTLGAGGTEAFF. CDR3 DNA sequence: TGTGCCAGTACCCTAGGGGCGGGAGGTACTGAAGCTTTCTTT.

The rearrangement links TRBV19 to TRBJ1-2; no definite D call. This CDR3 is built from 13 residues. CDR1 and CDR2 from the germline V gene are LNHDA and SQIVND (reference sequence). V was pared by 6 bases and J by 2 bases, with 10 bases between. The CDR3 protein is CASSPRTNYGYTF. In DNA, the CDR3 is TGTGCCAGTAGCCCAAGAACAAACTATGGCTACACCTTC.

This chain joins TRBV24-1 and TRBJ2-3, with a possible D match to TRBD2 (5 bases). CDR3 length: 13 residues. With 4 bases removed from V and 6 bases from J, the gap between germline ends came to 10 bases. Per the germline V gene, CDR1 is KGHDR and CDR2 is SFDVKD. CDR3 region: CATSDRLSDTQYF. The CDR3 nucleotides are TGTGCCACCAGTGACCGACTAAGTGATACGCAGTATTTT.

The V gene is TRBV5-1, the J gene TRBJ1-5, with D perhaps matching TRBD1 (5 bases). The V end lost 0 bases, the J end lost 5 bases, and 12 bases lay between the germline ends. The germline V gene encodes CDR1 SGHRS and CDR2 YFSETQ. The CDR3 runs 15 residues. CDR3 sequence: CASSLGVGVHQPQHF. The CDR3 DNA follows: TGCGCCAGCAGCTTGGGAGTAGGGGTGCATCAGCCCCAGCATTTT.